This T cell receptor (beta chain) was sequenced during a study of T cell responses to AZD1222 COVID-19 vaccine. The study, taken as a whole, reports: Clonal diversity was possibly underestimated, and white British individuals and females predominated among donors. Spike as a whole was targeted by vaccine-associated CD4 TCRs, dominant at 160-218 and 743-854. Baseline serology detected seropositivity in only 6 or 7 AZD1222 recipients. Repertoires in all cases were sampled only once the peak T cell response had passed.

Germline CDR1 and CDR2: SEHNR and FQNEAQ (reference sequence). The CDR3 totals 18 residues. The V and J ends lost 5 bases and 6 bases respectively, with 26 bases between them. Some clones are missing from TCRdb's copy, which holds only in-frame ones; the method was immunoSEQ multiplex PCR. The sample contains 170,000 or so clones, almost 90% of which appear only once. In regard to this clone: Its antigen remains unknown.

This chain links TRBV7-9 with TRBJ2-1; D may match TRBD1 or TRBD2 (6 bases each). Specimen: peripheral blood, collected 28 days after the second AZD1222 dose. The clonotype comes from an adult who received the AZD1222 COVID-19 vaccine. CDR3 in DNA: TGTGCCAGCAGCCCTAGCGCTGGTGGCAGGGGAGACGGCAATGAGCAGTTCTTC. Translation gives CASSPSAGGRGDGNEQFF.